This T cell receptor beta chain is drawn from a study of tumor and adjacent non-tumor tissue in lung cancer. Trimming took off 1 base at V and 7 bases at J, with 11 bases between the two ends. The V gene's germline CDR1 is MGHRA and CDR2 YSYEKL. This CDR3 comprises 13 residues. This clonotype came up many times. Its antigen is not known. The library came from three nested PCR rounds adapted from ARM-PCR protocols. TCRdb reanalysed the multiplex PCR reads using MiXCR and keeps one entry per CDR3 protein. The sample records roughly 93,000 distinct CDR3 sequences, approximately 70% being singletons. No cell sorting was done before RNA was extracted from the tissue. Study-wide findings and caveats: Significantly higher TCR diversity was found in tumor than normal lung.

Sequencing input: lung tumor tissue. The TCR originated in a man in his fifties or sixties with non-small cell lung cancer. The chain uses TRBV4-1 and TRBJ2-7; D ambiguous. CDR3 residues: CASSQVWEGEQYF. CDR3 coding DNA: TGCGCCAGCAGCCAAGTCTGGGAAGGTGAGCAGTACTTC.